The subject of this entry is one T cell receptor beta chain. The antigen is undetermined. Germline V gene sequence: CDR1 WNHNN, CDR2 SYGVQD (reference sequence). The CDR3 covers 12 residues. V was shortened by 4 bases and J by 9 bases, with 7 bases between the two germline ends. The material for each subset, its genomic DNA, was split evenly across several immunoSEQ plates. Some clones are missing from TCRdb's copy, which holds only in-frame ones; the method was immunoSEQ multiplex PCR. The sample includes approximately 940,000 clones, less than 85% of them seen just once. This specimen comes from a study of shared clonotypes between healthy human individuals. Study-level findings and limits: Generally, naive subsets (rather than memory subsets) showed larger estimated richness. Donor clonotype sharing was expected to depend on sequencing depth.

The clonotype originates from a man aged 18 to 29 in good health. The sample taken for sequencing was memory CD4+ T cells sorted from blood. The sample's subset: CD45RA-negative fraction. The J gene is TRBJ2-6, the V gene TRBV10-1; D gene uncertain. The CDR3 reads CASSGKGNVLTF. CDR3 bases: TGCGCCAGCAGTGGGAAAGGCAACGTCCTGACTTTC.